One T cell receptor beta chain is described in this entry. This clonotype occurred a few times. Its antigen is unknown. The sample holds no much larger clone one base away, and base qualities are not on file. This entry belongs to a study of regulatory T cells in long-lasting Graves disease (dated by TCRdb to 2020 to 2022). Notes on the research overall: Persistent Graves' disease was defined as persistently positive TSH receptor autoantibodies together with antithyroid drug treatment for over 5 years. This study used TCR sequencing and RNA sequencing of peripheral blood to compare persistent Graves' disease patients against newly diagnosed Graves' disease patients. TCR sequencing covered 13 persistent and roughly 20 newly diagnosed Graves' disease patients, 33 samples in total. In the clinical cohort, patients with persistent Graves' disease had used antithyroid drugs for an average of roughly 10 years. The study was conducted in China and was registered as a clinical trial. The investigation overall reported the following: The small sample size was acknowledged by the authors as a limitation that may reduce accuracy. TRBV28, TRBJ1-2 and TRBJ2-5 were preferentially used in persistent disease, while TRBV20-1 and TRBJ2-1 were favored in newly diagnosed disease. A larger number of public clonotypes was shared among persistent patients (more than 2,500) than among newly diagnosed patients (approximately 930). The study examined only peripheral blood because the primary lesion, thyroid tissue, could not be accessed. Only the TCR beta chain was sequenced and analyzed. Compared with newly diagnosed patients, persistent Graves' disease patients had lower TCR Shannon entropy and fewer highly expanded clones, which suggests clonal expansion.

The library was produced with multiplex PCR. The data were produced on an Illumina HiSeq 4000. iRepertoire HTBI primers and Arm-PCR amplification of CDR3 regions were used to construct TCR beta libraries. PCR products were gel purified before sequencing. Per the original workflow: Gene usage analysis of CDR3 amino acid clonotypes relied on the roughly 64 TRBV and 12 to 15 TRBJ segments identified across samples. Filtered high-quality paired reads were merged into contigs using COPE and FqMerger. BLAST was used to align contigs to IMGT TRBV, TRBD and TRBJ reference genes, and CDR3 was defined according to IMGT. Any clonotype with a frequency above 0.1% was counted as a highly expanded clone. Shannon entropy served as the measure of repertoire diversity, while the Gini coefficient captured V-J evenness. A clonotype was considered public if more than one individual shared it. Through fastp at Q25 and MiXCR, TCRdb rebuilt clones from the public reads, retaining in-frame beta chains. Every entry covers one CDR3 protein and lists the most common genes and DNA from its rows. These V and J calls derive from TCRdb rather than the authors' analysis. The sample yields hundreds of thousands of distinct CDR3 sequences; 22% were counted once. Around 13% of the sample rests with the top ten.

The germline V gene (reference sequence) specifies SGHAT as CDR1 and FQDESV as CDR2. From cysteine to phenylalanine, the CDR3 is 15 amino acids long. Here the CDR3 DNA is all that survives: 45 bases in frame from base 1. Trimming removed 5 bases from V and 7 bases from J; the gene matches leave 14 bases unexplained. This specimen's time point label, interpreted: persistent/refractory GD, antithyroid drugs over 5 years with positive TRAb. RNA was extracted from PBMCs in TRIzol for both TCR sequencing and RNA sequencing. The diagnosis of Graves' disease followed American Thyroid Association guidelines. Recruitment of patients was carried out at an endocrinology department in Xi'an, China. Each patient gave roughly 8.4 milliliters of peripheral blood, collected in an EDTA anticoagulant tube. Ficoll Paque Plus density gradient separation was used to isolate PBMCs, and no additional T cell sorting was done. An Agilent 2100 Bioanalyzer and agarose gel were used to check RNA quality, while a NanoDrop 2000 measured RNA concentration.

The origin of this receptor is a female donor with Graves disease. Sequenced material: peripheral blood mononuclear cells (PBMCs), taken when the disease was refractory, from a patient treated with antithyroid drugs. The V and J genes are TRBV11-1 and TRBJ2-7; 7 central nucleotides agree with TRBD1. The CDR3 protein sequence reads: CASSTTGTESPEQYF. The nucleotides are TGTGCCAGCAGCACCACCGGGACAGAAAGTCCAGAGCAGTACTTC. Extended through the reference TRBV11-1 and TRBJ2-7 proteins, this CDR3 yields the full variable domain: EAEVAQSPRYKITEKSQAVAFWCDPISGHATLYWYRQILGQGPELLVQFQDESVVDDSQLPKDRFSAERLKGVDSTLKIQPAELGDSAMYLCASSTTGTESPEQYFGPGTRLTVT.